The 10 T cell receptor beta chains given below trace back to one sample, sequenced in a study of STAT5B mutations in CD4+ large granular lymphocyte leukemia. The assay was immunoSEQ multiplex PCR, and TCRdb's table has in-frame clones only and misses some. The sample includes about 34,000 clones, around 70% seen only once; the top ten take around 1%. The sequencing input was CD4+ T cells from blood buffy coats. The source is a human donor in good health.

The V gene is TRBV5-1, the J gene TRBJ2-3; TRBD2 aligns across 7 bases. There are 14 residues in the CDR3. Trimming removed 4 bases from V and 4 bases from J; junction bases left unmatched: 6. From germline, CDR1 is SGHRS and CDR2 YFSETQ. The CDR3 nucleotides are TGCGCCAGCAGCGGCGGGGGAGGTGCAGATACGCAGTATTTT. Translation: CASSGGGGADTQYF.

The V gene is TRBV11-3, the J gene TRBJ2-3, with 8 bases fitting TRBD2. Unmatched junction bases numbered 9, after V lost 5 bases and J lost 2 bases. The CDR3 contains 16 residues. Germline-derived CDR1 and CDR2 are SGHNT and YENEEA. The DNA for the CDR3 is TGTGCCAGCAGCCTACCACTAGCGGATTTCACAGATACGCAGTATTTT. This gives the protein CASSLPLADFTDTQYF.

V and J are TRBV5-6 and TRBJ1-2, with D possibly being TRBD1 (5 bases). Trimming took off 6 bases at V and 2 bases at J, with 17 bases between the two ends. This CDR3 comprises 15 residues. Germline values: CDR1 SGHDT, CDR2 YYEEEE. The CDR3 nucleotides are TGTGCCAGCAACTCGCAGCGGCAGGGAAACTATGGCTACACCTTC. It encodes CASNSQRQGNYGYTF. The whole variable domain, filled in from reference TRBV5-6 and TRBJ1-2, reads DAGVTQSPTHLIKTRGQQVTLRCSPKSGHDTVSWYQQALGQGPQFIFQYYEEEERQRGNFPDRFSGHQFPNYSSELNVNALLLGDSALYLCASNSQRQGNYGYTFGSGTRLTVV.

The chain recombines TRBV10-3 with TRBJ1-2, with 11 nucleotides matching TRBD1. There are 15 residues in the CDR3. After removal of 2 bases from V and 7 bases from J, the junction contained 6 bases not matched to a gene. The germline gives CDR1 ENHRY, CDR2 SYGVKD. Here the CDR3 DNA reads TGTGCCATCAGTGAGCTAGGACAGGGGGCCAGTGGCTACACCTTC. This sequence encodes CAISELGQGASGYTF.

The genes are TRBV23-1 and TRBJ1-5; no clear D. TRBV23-1 is given ORF status, its function remaining uncertain. With 2 bases removed from V and 5 bases from J, the gap between germline ends came to 1 base. The CDR3 runs 11 residues. The DNA of the CDR3 is TGCGCCAGCAGTCAACATCAGCCCCAGCATTTT. Its protein is CASSQHQPQHF.

V is TRBV6-5 and J is TRBJ1-2, with D hard to call. The V end was cut by 6 bases, the J end by 8 bases, with 16 bases between. Germline lookup yields CDR1 MNHEY and CDR2 SVGAGI. This CDR3 spans 13 amino acids. The CDR3 protein is CASSLSRSGGYTF. The CDR3 nucleotides read TGTGCCAGCAGCCTGAGTCGTAGCGGCGGCTACACCTTC.

The genes are TRBV11-2 and TRBJ2-1; D perhaps matches TRBD1 (6 bases). The CDR3 consists of 15 residues. Trimming removed 3 bases at V and 8 bases at J, with 17 bases between. Germline loops: CDR1 SGHAT, CDR2 FQNNGV. Written as DNA, the CDR3 is TGTGCCAGCAGCTTTGGACAGCTACTGGTCGATGAGCAGTTCTTC. Amino acids: CASSFGQLLVDEQFF.

The gene calls are TRBV7-8 and TRBJ1-1, with unresolved D. CDR3 length: 12 residues. Trimming took 5 bases from V and 5 from J, leaving 9 bases between them. The V gene's germline CDR1 is SGHVS and CDR2 FQNEAQ. DNA of the CDR3: TGTGCCAGCAGCCTAGACTTGACTGAAGCTTTCTTT. Amino acid sequence: CASSLDLTEAFF.

CDR3 sequence reads: CASSRQFFNEKLFF. The DNA for the CDR3 is TGTGCCAGTAGTAGACAGTTTTTTAATGAAAAACTGTTTTTT. The rearrangement links TRBV19 to TRBJ1-4; a possible D gene is TRBD1 (5 bases). V was shortened by 4 bases and J by 4 bases, with 10 bases between the two germline ends. The CDR3 consists of 14 residues. In germline, CDR1 is LNHDA, CDR2 SQIVND (reference sequence). Full variable domain (remainder filled in from reference TRBV19 and TRBJ1-4): DGGITQSPKYLFRKEGQNVTLSCEQNLNHDAMYWYRQDPGQGLRLIYYSQIVNDFQKGDIAEGYSVSREKKESFPLTVTSAQKNPTAFYLCASSRQFFNEKLFFGSGTQLSVL.

The chain couples TRBV10-3 to TRBJ1-1; 8 bases are shared with TRBD1. This CDR3 is built from 14 residues. Germline lookup yields CDR1 ENHRY and CDR2 SYGVKD. V gave up 4 bases and J gave up 4 bases; unmatched junction bases: 5. CDR3 amino acids: CAISAEQGGTEAFF. Written as DNA, the CDR3 is TGTGCCATCAGTGCCGAACAGGGGGGCACTGAAGCTTTCTTT.